A single sample gave rise to the 25 T cell receptor beta chains below, sequenced in a study of response to subunit inactivated influenza vaccine. TCRdb redid the calling of the RT-PCR reads with MiXCR, one entry per CDR3 protein. The sample yields around 200,000 distinct CDR3 sequences, 9.2% seen once. Source: non-naive T cells sorted from PBMCs, taken on the day of vaccination. Receptors originate from a man aged 50 to 59 who received an inactivated influenza vaccine.

This clonotype came up a few times. The chain employs TRBV6-5 and TRBJ2-5; D call uncertain. The germline CDR1 and CDR2 sequences are MNHEY and SVGAGI. Trimming left V 3 bases short and J 0 bases short, with 11 bases between. The CDR3 contains 15 residues. Here the CDR3 reads CASSYNLGHQETQYF. The CDR3 DNA reads as TGTGCCAGCAGTTATAATCTGGGCCACCAAGAGACCCAGTACTTC.

The CDR3 DNA reads as TGTGCCAGCAGCGTGGGAGAGACAGATACGCAGTATTTT. It is translated as CASSVGETDTQYF. The chain joins TRBV9 to TRBJ2-3; tentative D call: TRBD2 (5 bases). CDR1 is SGDLS and CDR2 is YYNGEE in the germline V gene. Trimming shortened V by 2 bases and J by 3 bases, and 7 bases separated the two germline ends. The CDR3 is made up of 13 amino acids.

This clonotype has at least ten counts. The CDR3 spells CASSFRLAPVFMFDTGELFF. CDR3 DNA: TGTGCCAGCAGTTTCCGTTTAGCGCCCGTGTTTATGTTCGACACCGGGGAGCTGTTTTTT. V usage is TRBV27 and J usage is TRBJ2-2, with D possibly matching TRBD2 (5 bases). The CDR3 totals 20 residues. From germline, CDR1 is MNHEY and CDR2 SMNVEV (reference sequence). Trimming took off 3 bases at V and 3 bases at J, with 26 bases between the two ends.

This clonotype was recorded a few times. The chain couples TRBV5-6 to TRBJ2-1; no firm D call. Germline assignment: CDR1 SGHDT and CDR2 YYEEEE. This CDR3 region has 11 residues. V was pared by 0 bases and J by 9 bases, with 4 bases between. CDR3 amino acids: CASSLVSEQFF. The CDR3 coding sequence is TGTGCCAGCAGCTTGGTGTCTGAGCAGTTCTTC.

The chain employs TRBV15 and TRBJ2-7; the D gene is possibly TRBD2 (5 bases). V gave up 0 bases and J gave up 3 bases, with 6 bases separating them. CDR1 and CDR2 from the germline V gene are LNHNV and YYDKDF (reference sequence). The CDR3 loop spans 13 amino acids. The CDR3: CATSRESGYEQYF. CDR3 bases: TGTGCCACCAGCAGAGAGAGCGGCTACGAGCAGTACTTC.

In this sample, this clonotype turned up a few times. This chain links TRBV5-1 with TRBJ2-5, with 7 nucleotides matching TRBD1. The CDR3 has 13 residues. From germline, CDR1 is SGHRS and CDR2 YFSETQ. V lost 3 bases to trimming and J lost 4 bases; unmatched junction nucleotides: 3. CDR3 sequence reads: CASSSYRGETQYF. The CDR3 DNA sequence: TGCGCCAGCAGCTCGTACAGGGGAGAGACCCAGTACTTC. Based on the CDR3 plus reference TRBV5-1 and TRBJ2-5, the full variable domain is KAGVTQTPRYLIKTRGQQVTLSCSPISGHRSVSWYQQTPGQGLQFLFEYFSETQRNKGNFPGRFSGRQFSNSRSEMNVSTLELGDSALYLCASSSYRGETQYFGPGTRLLVL.

This chain links TRBV6-2 or TRBV6-3 with TRBJ2-1; the match to TRBD2 covers 8 bases. The trim removed 2 bases at V and 7 bases at J, leaving 10 bases unmatched. This CDR3 comprises 16 residues. CDR1 and CDR2 from the germline V gene are MNHEY and SVGEGT. The CDR3 DNA reads as TGTGCCAGCAGTTACACTGGCCGGGGGGGCAGGAATGAGCAGTTCTTC. It codes for CASSYTGRGGRNEQFF.

The rearrangement joins TRBV6-1 to TRBJ2-1, with 10 bases aligning to TRBD2. The CDR3 is made up of 14 amino acids. The V segment lost 8 bases and the J segment 3 bases; nucleotides outside the gene matches: 4. The germline V gene encodes CDR1 MNHNS and CDR2 SASEGT. CDR3 in amino acids: CASGAGGFYNEQFF. CDR3 bases: TGTGCCAGCGGAGCGGGAGGGTTCTACAATGAGCAGTTCTTC.

There are many counts of this clonotype. The V and J genes are TRBV28 and TRBJ2-7; no clear D. The CDR3 is made up of 18 amino acids. V lost 6 bases, J lost 4 bases, and 28 bases lay in between. Germline CDR1 reads MDHEN; CDR2 reads SYDVKM. CDR3 sequence (DNA): TGTGCCAGCAGCCCAAACGGCGGCCCCCCCTCGAAAGCTTACGAGCAGTACTTC. It is translated as CASSPNGGPPSKAYEQYF.

The chain carries TRBV4-1 and TRBJ2-7; 9 nucleotides line up with TRBD2. Trimming removed 2 bases from V and 3 bases from J; junction bases left unmatched: 8. The CDR3 extends over 16 amino acids. CDR1 is MGHRA, CDR2 YSYEKL, per germline. The CDR3 loop is CASSQFAGGSRYEQYF. Written as DNA, the CDR3 is TGCGCCAGCAGCCAATTTGCGGGGGGGTCCCGCTACGAGCAGTACTTC.

This clonotype was recorded a few times. The rearrangement links TRBV6-1 to TRBJ2-1, with 7 bases lining up with TRBD2. The CDR3 length is 17 residues. CDR1 is MNHNS, CDR2 SASEGT, per germline. The V segment lost 7 bases and the J segment 0 bases; nucleotides outside the gene matches: 12. CDR3 nucleotide sequence: TGTGCCAGCATGTCGGAACCTAGCGGATTCTCCTACAATGAGCAGTTCTTC. Amino acid sequence: CASMSEPSGFSYNEQFF.

There are many counts of this clonotype. The chain carries TRBV18 and TRBJ2-3, with 7 positions matching TRBD1. CDR1 and CDR2 from the germline V gene are KGHSH and LQKENI. V lost 3 bases and J lost 4; bases outside the gene matches: 7. The CDR3 has 15 amino acids. In DNA, the CDR3 is TGTGCCAGCTCACCGTACCAGGGGGATGCAGATACGCAGTATTTT. This gives the protein CASSPYQGDADTQYF.

The V gene is TRBV2, the J gene TRBJ2-3; 7 bases line up with TRBD1. The V and J ends lost 7 bases and 2 bases, in that order; junction bases with no gene match: 6. The CDR3 consists of 14 residues. Germline CDR1 is SNHLY and CDR2 is FYNNEI. Here the CDR3 DNA reads TGTGCCAGCACCCTGGACAGGATCACAGATACGCAGTATTTT. It yields the protein CASTLDRITDTQYF.

The chain has TRBV20-1 and TRBJ2-5, with D perhaps TRBD1 (6 bases). Trimming removed 1 base from V and 5 bases from J, with 14 bases in between. This CDR3 is built from 14 residues. CDR1 is DFQATT and CDR2 is SNEGSKA in the germline V gene (reference sequence). The DNA of the CDR3 is TGCAGTGCTAGAGTATCAGGGGCTGGGGAGACCCAGTACTTC. Its protein is CSARVSGAGETQYF.

This clonotype was counted ten times or more. This chain connects TRBV7-2 to TRBJ2-5; D gene uncertain. The germline V gene encodes CDR1 SGHTA and CDR2 FQGNSA. Deletions cut 2 bases from V and 5 bases from J, with 15 bases between. The CDR3 is 15 amino acids. In nucleotides, the CDR3 is TGTGCCAGCAGCTTAACCGTCAACCCCCGGGAGACCCAGTACTTC. Its protein product is CASSLTVNPRETQYF.

Details on this clonotype: A much larger clone is a single base away; this may be a read error. This sequence joins TRBV28 and TRBJ2-7, with TRBD1 matching 11 bases. Germline lookup yields CDR1 MDHEN and CDR2 SYDVKM. The V gene end was trimmed by 8 bases and the J gene end by 8 bases; junction bases not matched to a gene: 8. This CDR3 contains 13 residues. CDR3: CASDRDRGSKQYF. DNA for the CDR3: TGTGCCAGCGACCGGGACAGGGGGAGCAAGCAGTACTTC.

This chain connects TRBV9 to TRBJ2-3; 8 bases match TRBD2. This CDR3 contains 16 residues. Germline V gene sequence: CDR1 SGDLS, CDR2 YYNGEE. After removal of 3 bases from V and 5 bases from J, the junction contained 11 bases not matched to a gene. The CDR3 reads CASSDPVAGHGDTQYF. The CDR3 DNA reads TGTGCCAGCAGCGACCCAGTAGCGGGGCACGGAGATACGCAGTATTTT.

This clonotype has just a few counts. The rearrangement joins TRBV21-1 to TRBJ1-2; the table's TRBD1 call for D was not verified on the DNA. TRBV21-1 represents a pseudogene. The CDR3 is made up of 15 amino acids. Here the CDR3 reads CASSKGLTGNYGYTF. The CDR3 DNA reads TGTGCCAGCAGCAAAGGGCTGACAGGAAACTATGGCTACACCTTC.

CDR3 coding DNA: TGTGCCAGCAGCATGACAGGGAATCCCTCTGGAAACACCATATATTTT. It encodes CASSMTGNPSGNTIYF. This chain uses TRBV9 with TRBJ1-3, with 7 bases lining up with TRBD1. The CDR3 loop spans 16 amino acids. J gave up 0 bases and V 4 bases, and 7 bases lay outside the gene matches. The germline gives CDR1 SGDLS, CDR2 YYNGEE.

This clonotype has at least ten counts. This chain links TRBV12-3 or TRBV12-4 with TRBJ2-2; D is possibly TRBD1 (6 bases). V was cut by 5 bases and J by 4 bases, with 8 bases left in between. The CDR3 contains 13 residues. The CDR3 nucleotides are TGTGCCAGCAGTCCGACAGGCACCGGGGAGCTGTTTTTT. It translates to CASSPTGTGELFF.

This clonotype has only a few counts. V usage is TRBV20-1 and J usage is TRBJ2-1, with D uncertain. The V and J ends lost 5 bases and 9 bases respectively, with 17 bases between them. Germline assignment: CDR1 DFQATT and CDR2 SNEGSKA (reference sequence). This CDR3 has 13 residues. CDR3 DNA sequence: TGCAGTGCTTCCCCTTTCAGCCGGGCTGAGCAGTTCTTC. Residues: CSASPFSRAEQFF.

This clonotype was counted at least ten times. This chain joins TRBV12-3 or TRBV12-4 and TRBJ2-2; unclear D gene. The CDR3 runs 12 residues. Between the trimmed V and J ends, which lost 1 base and 3 bases, there was a span of 0 bases. The CDR3 sequence is CASSLDTGELFF. In DNA form, the CDR3 reads TGTGCCAGCAGTTTAGACACCGGGGAGCTGTTTTTT.

This clonotype appeared many times. The chain uses TRBV18 and TRBJ1-5; D is unclear. Germline V gene data show CDR1 as KGHSH and CDR2 as LQKENI. The CDR3 length is 14 residues. The V and J ends lost 1 base and 8 bases respectively, with 12 bases between them. As DNA, the CDR3 is TGTGCCAGCTCACCACGGGGTACCGGGGAGCCCCAGCATTTT. It is translated as CASSPRGTGEPQHF.

The V and J genes are TRBV7-2 and TRBJ2-5; the D gene is possibly TRBD2 (6 bases). Looked up from germline, CDR1 is SGHTA and CDR2 is FQGNSA. The CDR3 is 16 amino acids. Trimming left V 1 base short and J 2 bases short, with 14 bases between. In DNA form, the CDR3 reads TGTGCCAGCAGCTTAGGCGGGGCAGGGTGGCAAGAGACCCAGTACTTC. Amino acid sequence: CASSLGGAGWQETQYF.

This clonotype was seen repeatedly, ten times or more. The chain employs TRBV7-3 and TRBJ2-3, with D unclear. The germline CDR1 and CDR2 sequences are SGHTA and FQGTGA. This CDR3 has 13 amino acids. Trimming took 8 bases from V and 3 from J, leaving 12 bases between them. CDR3 in DNA: TGTGCCAGCTCGGGCCAAGGGACAGATACGCAGTATTTT. Residues: CASSGQGTDTQYF. The entire variable domain, with the rest obtained from reference TRBV7-3 and TRBJ2-3, is as follows: GAGVSQTPSNKVTEKGKYVELRCDPISGHTALYWYRQSLGQGPEFLIYFQGTGAADDSGLPNDRFFAVRPEGSVSTLKIQRTERGDSAVYLCASSGQGTDTQYFGPGTRLTVL.